What follows are 5 T cell receptor beta chains derived from one specimen sequenced in a study of cytomegalovirus exposure and HLA in healthy donors. Repertoires were generated with immunoSEQ multiplex PCR, while TCRdb's copy carries only in-frame clones and drops some. The sample gives around 60,000 clones, approximately 95% of which show up once; approximately 5% is in the top ten. The sequenced sample was PBMCs. The receptors were sampled from a woman under 30 in good health and CMV-seropositive.

The genes are TRBV10-3 and TRBJ1-1; TRBD1 matches at 9 bases. The trim removed 6 bases at V and 7 bases at J, leaving 9 bases unmatched. Germline V lookup: CDR1 ENHRY, CDR2 SYGVKD. The CDR3 has 14 amino acids. CDR3 sequence reads: CAIRNRDRDGEAFF. The CDR3 bases are TGTGCCATCAGAAACCGGGACAGGGATGGTGAAGCTTTCTTT.

This chain links TRBV30 with TRBJ2-3; TRBD2 aligns across 7 bases. The CDR3 loop spans 15 amino acids. Germline lookup yields CDR1 GTSNPN and CDR2 SVGIG (reference sequence). With 2 bases clipped from V and 2 bases from J, the junction kept 7 bases outside the gene matches. The CDR3 nucleotides are TGTGCCTGGAGTTTGGGAGGGGCCGACACAGATACGCAGTATTTT. This sequence encodes CAWSLGGADTDTQYF.

The chain employs TRBV30 and TRBJ1-2; D remains unclear. The CDR3 covers 13 residues. Trimming shortened V by 0 bases and J by 4 bases, and 9 bases separated the two germline ends. Germline assignment: CDR1 GTSNPN and CDR2 SVGIG (reference sequence). The CDR3 spells CAWSVAGSYGYTF. The CDR3 DNA reads as TGTGCCTGGAGTGTTGCGGGATCCTATGGCTACACCTTC. Full variable domain (outside the CDR3, taken from reference TRBV30 and TRBJ1-2): SQTIHQWPATLVQPVGSPLSLECTVEGTSNPNLYWYRQAAGRGLQLLFYSVGIGQISSEVPQNLSASRPQDRQFILSSKKLLLSDSGFYLCAWSVAGSYGYTFGSGTRLTVV.

The gene calls are TRBV19 and TRBJ2-7, with 7 bases aligning to TRBD1. The junction had 5 bases not matched to a gene; V was cut back by 4 bases and J by 2 bases. CDR1 LNHDA and CDR2 SQIVND come from the germline V gene (reference sequence). The CDR3 is 14 amino acids. The CDR3 here is CASSKQGGPYEQYF. CDR3 nucleotides: TGTGCCAGTAGTAAGCAAGGGGGCCCCTACGAGCAGTACTTC.

The chain couples TRBV4-3 to TRBJ1-3; perhaps TRBD1 as D (6 bases). In germline, CDR1 is LGHNA, CDR2 YSLEER. Trimming stripped 3 bases from V and 0 bases from J, with 9 bases between. The CDR3 loop spans 15 amino acids. The CDR3 DNA reads as TGCGCCAGCAGCCAGAACAGGGTCTCTGGAAACACCATATATTTT. It specifies CASSQNRVSGNTIYF.